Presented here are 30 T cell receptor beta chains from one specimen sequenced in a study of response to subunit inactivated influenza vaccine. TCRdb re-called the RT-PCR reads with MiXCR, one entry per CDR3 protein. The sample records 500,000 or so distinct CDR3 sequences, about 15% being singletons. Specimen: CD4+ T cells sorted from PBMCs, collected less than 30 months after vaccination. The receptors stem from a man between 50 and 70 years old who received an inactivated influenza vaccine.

CDR3 residues: CASRTGQGTDTIYF. The CDR3 region has the DNA TGTGCCAGCAGAACCGGACAGGGGACGGACACCATATATTTT. The V call is TRBV6-1, the J call TRBJ1-3, with TRBD1 matching 9 bases. Germline-derived CDR1 and CDR2 are MNHNS and SASEGT. Unmatched junction bases numbered 8, after V lost 6 bases and J lost 8 bases. The CDR3 totals 14 residues.

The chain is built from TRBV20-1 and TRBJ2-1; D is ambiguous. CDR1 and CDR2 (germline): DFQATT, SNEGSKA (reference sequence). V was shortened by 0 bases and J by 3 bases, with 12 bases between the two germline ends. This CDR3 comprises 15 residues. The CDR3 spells CSARDRLRGYNEQFF. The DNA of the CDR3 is TGCAGTGCTAGAGATCGACTGAGAGGCTACAATGAGCAGTTCTTC.

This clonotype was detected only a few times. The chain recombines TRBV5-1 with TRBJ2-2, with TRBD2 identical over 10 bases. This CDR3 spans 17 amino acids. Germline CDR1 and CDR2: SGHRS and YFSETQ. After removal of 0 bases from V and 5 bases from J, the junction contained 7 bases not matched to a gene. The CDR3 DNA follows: TGCGCCAGCAGCTTGGGACGGACTAGCGGTAGTACCGGGGAGCTGTTTTTT. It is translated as CASSLGRTSGSTGELFF.

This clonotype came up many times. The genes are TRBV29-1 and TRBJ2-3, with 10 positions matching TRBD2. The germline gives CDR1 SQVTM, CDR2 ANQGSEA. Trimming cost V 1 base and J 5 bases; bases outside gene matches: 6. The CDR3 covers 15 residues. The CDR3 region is CSVEGAGGPGDTQYF. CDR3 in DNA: TGCAGCGTTGAAGGAGCGGGAGGGCCTGGAGATACGCAGTATTTT.

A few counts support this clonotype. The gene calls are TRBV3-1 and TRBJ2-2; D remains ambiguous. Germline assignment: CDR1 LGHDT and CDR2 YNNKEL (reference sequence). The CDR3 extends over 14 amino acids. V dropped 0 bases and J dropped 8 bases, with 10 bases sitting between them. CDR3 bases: TGTGCCAGCAGCCAAGATCTGGCCGGAGGGGAGCTGTTTTTT. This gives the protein CASSQDLAGGELFF. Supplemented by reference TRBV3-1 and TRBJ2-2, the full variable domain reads DTAVSQTPKYLVTQMGNDKSIKCEQNLGHDTMYWYKQDSKKFLKIMFSYNNKELIINETVPNRFSPKSPDKAHLNLHINSLELGDSAVYFCASSQDLAGGELFFGEGSRLTVL.

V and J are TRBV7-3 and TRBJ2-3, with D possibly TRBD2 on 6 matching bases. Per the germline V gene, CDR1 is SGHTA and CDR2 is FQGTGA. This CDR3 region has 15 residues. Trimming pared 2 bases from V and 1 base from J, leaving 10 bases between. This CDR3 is CASSLAGIRTDTQYF. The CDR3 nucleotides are TGTGCCAGCAGCTTAGCGGGGATCCGCACAGATACGCAGTATTTT.

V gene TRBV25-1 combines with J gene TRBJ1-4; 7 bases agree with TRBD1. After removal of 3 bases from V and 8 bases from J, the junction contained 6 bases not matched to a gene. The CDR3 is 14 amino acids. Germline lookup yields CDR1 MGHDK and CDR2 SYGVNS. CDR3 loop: CASSDRQGGEKLFF. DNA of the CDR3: TGTGCCAGCAGTGATCGACAGGGAGGGGAAAAACTGTTTTTT. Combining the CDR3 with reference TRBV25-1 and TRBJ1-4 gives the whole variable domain EADIYQTPRYLVIGTGKKITLECSQTMGHDKMYWYQQDPGMELHLIHYSYGVNSTEKGDLSSESTVSRIRTEHFPLTLESARPSHTSQYLCASSDRQGGEKLFFGSGTQLSVL.

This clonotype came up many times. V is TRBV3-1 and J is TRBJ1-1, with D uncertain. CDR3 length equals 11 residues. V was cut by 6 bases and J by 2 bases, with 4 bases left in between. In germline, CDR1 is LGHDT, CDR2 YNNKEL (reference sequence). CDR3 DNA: TGTGCCAGCAGGCATAACACTGAAGCTTTCTTT. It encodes CASRHNTEAFF.

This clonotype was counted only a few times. In DNA, the CDR3 is TGCAGCGTGTCGGGACAGGGAGTCGAGTACTTC. Protein sequence: CSVSGQGVEYF. The chain carries TRBV29-1 and TRBJ2-7, with 9 bases that match TRBD1. Trimming took 6 bases from V and 11 from J; bases not matched to a gene: 8. The CDR3 spans 11 residues. Looked up from germline, CDR1 is SQVTM and CDR2 is ANQGSEA.

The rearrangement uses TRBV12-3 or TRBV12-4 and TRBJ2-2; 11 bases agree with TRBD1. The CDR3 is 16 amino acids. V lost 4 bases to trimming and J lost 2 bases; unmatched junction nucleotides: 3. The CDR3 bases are TGTGCCAGCAGTTGGGGACAGGGGGTAAACACCGGGGAGCTGTTTTTT. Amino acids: CASSWGQGVNTGELFF.

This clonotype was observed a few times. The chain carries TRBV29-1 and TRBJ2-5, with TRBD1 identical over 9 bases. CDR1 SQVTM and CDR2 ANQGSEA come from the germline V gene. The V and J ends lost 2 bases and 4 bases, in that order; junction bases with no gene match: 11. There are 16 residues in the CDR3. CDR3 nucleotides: TGCAGCGTTGAATCCCCTGGACAGGGGTTGGTAGAGACCCAGTACTTC. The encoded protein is CSVESPGQGLVETQYF.

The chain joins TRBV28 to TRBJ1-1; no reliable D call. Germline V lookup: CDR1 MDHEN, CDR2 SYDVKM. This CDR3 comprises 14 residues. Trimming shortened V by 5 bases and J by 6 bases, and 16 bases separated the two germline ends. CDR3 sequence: CASSPLADRAEAFF. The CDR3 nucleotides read TGTGCCAGCAGTCCCCTGGCGGATAGGGCTGAAGCTTTCTTT.

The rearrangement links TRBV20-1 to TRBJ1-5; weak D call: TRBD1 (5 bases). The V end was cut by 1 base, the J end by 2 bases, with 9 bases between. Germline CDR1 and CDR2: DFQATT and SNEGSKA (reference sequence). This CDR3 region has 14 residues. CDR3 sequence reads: CSARAGAGNQPQHF. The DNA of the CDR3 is TGCAGTGCTAGAGCCGGGGCGGGCAATCAGCCCCAGCATTTT.

The CDR3 nucleotides are TGTGCCAGCAGTTTACATAAGGGCATTCAGTACTTC. Protein product: CASSLHKGIQYF. The V and J genes are TRBV12-3 or TRBV12-4 and TRBJ2-4; no clear D. The CDR3 length is 12 residues. Trimming shortened V by 2 bases and J by 9 bases, and 8 bases separated the two germline ends.

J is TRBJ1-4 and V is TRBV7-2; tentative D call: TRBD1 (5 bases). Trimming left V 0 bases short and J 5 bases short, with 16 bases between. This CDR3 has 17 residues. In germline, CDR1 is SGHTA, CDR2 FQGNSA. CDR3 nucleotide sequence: TGTGCCAGCAGCTTAGCCAGCGGGGGGGTAGGGAATGAAAAACTGTTTTTT. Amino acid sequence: CASSLASGGVGNEKLFF.

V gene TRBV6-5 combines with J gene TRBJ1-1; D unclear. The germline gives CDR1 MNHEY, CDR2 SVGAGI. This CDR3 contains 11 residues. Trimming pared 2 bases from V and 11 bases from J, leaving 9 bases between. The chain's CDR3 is CASSYQTRAFF. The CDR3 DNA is TGTGCCAGCAGTTACCAGACGAGGGCTTTCTTT.

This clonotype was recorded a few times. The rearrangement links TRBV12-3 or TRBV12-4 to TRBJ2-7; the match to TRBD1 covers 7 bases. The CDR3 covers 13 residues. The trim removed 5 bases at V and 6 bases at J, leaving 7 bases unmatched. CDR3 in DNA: TGTGCCAGCAGTAACTCCGGGACAGCCGAGCAGTACTTC. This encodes CASSNSGTAEQYF.

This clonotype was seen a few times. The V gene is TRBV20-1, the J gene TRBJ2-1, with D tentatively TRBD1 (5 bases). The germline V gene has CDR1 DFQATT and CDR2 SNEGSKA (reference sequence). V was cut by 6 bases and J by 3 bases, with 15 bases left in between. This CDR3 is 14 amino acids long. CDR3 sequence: CSATAPEGYNEQFF. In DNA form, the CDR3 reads TGCAGTGCGACAGCACCGGAAGGCTACAATGAGCAGTTCTTC.

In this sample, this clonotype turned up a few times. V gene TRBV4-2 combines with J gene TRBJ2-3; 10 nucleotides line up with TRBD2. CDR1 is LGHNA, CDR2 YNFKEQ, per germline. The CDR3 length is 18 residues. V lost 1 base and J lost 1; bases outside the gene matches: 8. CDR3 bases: TGTGCCAGCAGCCAAGGCACTAGCGGGGTCACCGGCACAGATACGCAGTATTTT. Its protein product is CASSQGTSGVTGTDTQYF.

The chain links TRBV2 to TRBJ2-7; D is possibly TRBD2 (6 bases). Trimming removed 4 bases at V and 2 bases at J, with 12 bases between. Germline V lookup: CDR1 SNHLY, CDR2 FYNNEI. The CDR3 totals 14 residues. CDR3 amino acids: CASSGTGRPYEQYF. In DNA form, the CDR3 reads TGTGCCAGCAGTGGCACCGGGAGACCCTACGAGCAGTACTTC.

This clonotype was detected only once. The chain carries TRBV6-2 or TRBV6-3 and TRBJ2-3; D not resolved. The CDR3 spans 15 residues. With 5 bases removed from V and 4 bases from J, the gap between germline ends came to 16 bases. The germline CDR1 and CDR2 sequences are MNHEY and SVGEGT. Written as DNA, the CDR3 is TGTGCCAGCAGTCTAGGACCCCTTGGCGCAGATACGCAGTATTTT. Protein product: CASSLGPLGADTQYF.

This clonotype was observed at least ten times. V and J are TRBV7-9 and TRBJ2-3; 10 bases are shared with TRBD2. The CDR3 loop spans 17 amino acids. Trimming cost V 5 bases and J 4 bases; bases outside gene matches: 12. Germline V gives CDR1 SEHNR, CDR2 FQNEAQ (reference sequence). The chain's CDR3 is CASSPRGKRGGPDTQYF. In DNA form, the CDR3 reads TGTGCCAGCAGCCCCAGAGGGAAGCGGGGGGGACCAGATACGCAGTATTTT. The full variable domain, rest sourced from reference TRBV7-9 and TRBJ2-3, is DTGVSQNPRHKITKRGQNVTFRCDPISEHNRLYWYRQTLGQGPEFLTYFQNEAQLEKSRLLSDRFSAERPKGSFSTLEIQRTEQGDSAMYLCASSPRGKRGGPDTQYFGPGTRLTVL.

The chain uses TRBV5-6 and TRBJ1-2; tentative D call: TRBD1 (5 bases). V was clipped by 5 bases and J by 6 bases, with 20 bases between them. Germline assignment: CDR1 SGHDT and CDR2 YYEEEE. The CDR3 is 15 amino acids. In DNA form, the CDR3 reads TGTGCCAGCAGTCCCCTTGGGGCGGCCCTTGATGGCTACACCTTC. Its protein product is CASSPLGAALDGYTF.

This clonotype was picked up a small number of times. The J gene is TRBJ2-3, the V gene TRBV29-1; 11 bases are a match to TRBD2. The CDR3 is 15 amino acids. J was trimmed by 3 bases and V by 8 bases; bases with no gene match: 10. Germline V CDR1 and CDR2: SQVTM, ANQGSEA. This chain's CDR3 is CSTGLAGGTTDTQYF. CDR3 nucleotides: TGCAGCACCGGGCTAGCGGGGGGTACAACAGATACGCAGTATTTT.

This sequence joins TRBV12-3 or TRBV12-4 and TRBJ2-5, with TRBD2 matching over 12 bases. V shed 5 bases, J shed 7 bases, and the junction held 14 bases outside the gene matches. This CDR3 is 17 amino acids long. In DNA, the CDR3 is TGTGCCAGCAGTCTGACTAGCGGGGGCCCACATGGTTGGACCCAGTACTTC. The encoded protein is CASSLTSGGPHGWTQYF.

DNA of the CDR3: TGCAGTGCTAGGGGGCGGGAGAAGATAAACAATGAGCAGTTCTTC. Amino acids: CSARGREKINNEQFF. J is TRBJ2-1 and V is TRBV20-1; 7 nucleotides match TRBD2. The ends lost 3 bases at V and 5 bases at J; junction bases unmatched: 10. In germline, CDR1 is DFQATT, CDR2 SNEGSKA (reference sequence). The CDR3 runs to 15 residues.

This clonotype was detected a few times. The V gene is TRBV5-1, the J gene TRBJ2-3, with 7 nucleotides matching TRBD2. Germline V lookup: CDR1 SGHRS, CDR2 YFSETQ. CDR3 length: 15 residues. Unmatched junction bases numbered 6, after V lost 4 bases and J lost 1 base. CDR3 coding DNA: TGCGCCAGCAGCACCCTGGCGGGGGGCACAGATACGCAGTATTTT. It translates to CASSTLAGGTDTQYF.

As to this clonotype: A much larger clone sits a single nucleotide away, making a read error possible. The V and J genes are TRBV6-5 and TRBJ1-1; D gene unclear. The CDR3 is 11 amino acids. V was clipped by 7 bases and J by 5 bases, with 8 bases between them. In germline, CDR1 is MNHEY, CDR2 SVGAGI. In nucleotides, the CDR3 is TGTGCCAGCATTCAAAGGACTGAAGCTTTCTTT. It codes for CASIQRTEAFF.

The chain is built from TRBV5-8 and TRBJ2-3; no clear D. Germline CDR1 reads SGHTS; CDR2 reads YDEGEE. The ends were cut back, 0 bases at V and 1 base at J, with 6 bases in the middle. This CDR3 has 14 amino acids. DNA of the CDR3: TGTGCCAGCAGCTTGGATCCTGGCACAGATACGCAGTATTTT. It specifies CASSLDPGTDTQYF.

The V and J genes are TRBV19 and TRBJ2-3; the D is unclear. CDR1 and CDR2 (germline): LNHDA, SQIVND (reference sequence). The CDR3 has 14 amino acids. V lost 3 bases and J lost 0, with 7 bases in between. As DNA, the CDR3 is TGTGCCAGTAGTATCTCCTCTAGCACAGATACGCAGTATTTT. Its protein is CASSISSSTDTQYF.